This T cell receptor (beta chain) was retrieved from a study of blood T cells in healthy people across ages. The germline CDR1 and CDR2 sequences are SGHVS and FQNEAQ. V gave up 7 bases and J gave up 7 bases, with 17 bases separating them. The CDR3 has 14 residues. Primed by a sample-barcoded 5' primer and a J-beta primer mix, a second PCR proceeded for about 6 to 11 cycles. Each CDR3 protein is one row after TCRdb ran MiXCR on the 5' RACE reads. The table lists 1.8 million or so distinct CDR3 sequences, more than 35% of them singletons. Sample: blood. This chain joins TRBV7-8 and TRBJ2-1; TRBD2 is a possible D gene (5 bases). The receptor comes from a human donor in good health. As DNA, the CDR3 is TGTGCCAGCACTCTGGGAGCCAGGATGAATGAGCAGTTCTTC. Translation: CASTLGARMNEQFF.